The sequence of this T cell receptor beta chain was determined in a study of T-cell reconstitution after alpha-beta-depleted transplantation in children. Germline CDR1 reads MNHEY; CDR2 reads SMNVEV (reference sequence). V was shortened by 4 bases and J by 5 bases, with 15 bases between the two germline ends. CDR3 length equals 15 residues. Unique molecular identifiers tagged the TCRbeta library. TCRdb re-analysed the PCR reads in MiXCR, keeping a single row per CDR3 protein. The table records about 350,000 distinct CDR3 sequences, 10% to 15% of them present only once. This specimen was PBMCs, taken from the stem cell graft. V gene TRBV27 combines with J gene TRBJ1-5; D is uncertain. The sequence was collected from a human donor who donated a stem cell graft to a child with Fanconi anemia. CDR3 DNA: TGTGCCAGCAGTTCTATGCCCAAGGGATATCAGCCCCAGCATTTT. This translates into CASSSMPKGYQPQHF.